The 2 T cell receptor beta chains given below trace back to one sample, sequenced in a study of T cell responses to AZD1222 COVID-19 vaccine (dated by TCRdb to about 2021). The sample's time point label, in plain terms: baseline before first vaccination. Receptor libraries were prepared by the immunoSEQ multiplex PCR assay. As stored in TCRdb, this immuneACCESS dataset retains in-frame rearrangements with V and J assigned. A fraction of the clones does not appear; measured against another copy, unresolved V genes explain less than half of the discrepancy, and the remainder lacks a known reason. For this sample the table gives around 94,000 clones, of which more than 70% were detected only once. The ten top clones hold approximately 21% of the sample. The sample here was peripheral blood, taken on day 0 of AZD1222 vaccination. These receptors came from an adult in good health.

This clone was counted a single time. This chain links TRBV5-1 with TRBJ2-1, with 7 nucleotides matching TRBD2. This CDR3 has 16 residues. J gave up 0 bases and V 1 base, and 4 bases lay outside the gene matches. Germline assignment: CDR1 SGHRS and CDR2 YFSETQ. The CDR3 DNA follows: TGCGCCAGCAGCTTGAGGAGCGGGACCTCCTACAATGAGCAGTTCTTC. Its translation is CASSLRSGTSYNEQFF. Supplemented by reference TRBV5-1 and TRBJ2-1, the full variable domain reads KAGVTQTPRYLIKTRGQQVTLSCSPISGHRSVSWYQQTPGQGLQFLFEYFSETQRNKGNFPGRFSGRQFSNSRSEMNVSTLELGDSALYLCASSLRSGTSYNEQFFGPGTRLTVL.

This clone was found once. The chain uses TRBV18 and TRBJ2-7, with TRBD1 matching 8 bases. Losses at the gene ends were 5 bases for V and 4 bases for J; bases not matched to a gene: 7. Per germline, CDR1 KGHSH and CDR2 LQKENI. The CDR3 is 14 residues long. Written as DNA, the CDR3 is TGTGCCAGCTCAATTCAGGACAGGGTATACGAGCAGTACTTC. Encoded protein: CASSIQDRVYEQYF.